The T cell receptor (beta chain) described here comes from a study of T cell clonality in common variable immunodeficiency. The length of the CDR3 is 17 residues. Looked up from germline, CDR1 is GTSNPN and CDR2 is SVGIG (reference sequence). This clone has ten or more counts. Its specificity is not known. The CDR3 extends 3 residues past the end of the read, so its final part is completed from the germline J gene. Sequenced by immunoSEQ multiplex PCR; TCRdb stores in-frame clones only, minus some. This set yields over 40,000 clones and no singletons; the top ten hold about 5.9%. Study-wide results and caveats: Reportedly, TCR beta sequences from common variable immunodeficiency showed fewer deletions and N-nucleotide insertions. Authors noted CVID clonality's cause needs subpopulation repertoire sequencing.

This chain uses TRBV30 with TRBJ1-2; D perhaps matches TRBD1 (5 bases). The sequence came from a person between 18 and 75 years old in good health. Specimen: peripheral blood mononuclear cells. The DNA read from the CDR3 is TGTGCCTGGAGCCCACCAGGGACTAGCGTTAGCACAGATACG. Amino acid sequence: CAWSPPGTSVSTDT. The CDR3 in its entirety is CAWSPPGTSVSTDTYTF.